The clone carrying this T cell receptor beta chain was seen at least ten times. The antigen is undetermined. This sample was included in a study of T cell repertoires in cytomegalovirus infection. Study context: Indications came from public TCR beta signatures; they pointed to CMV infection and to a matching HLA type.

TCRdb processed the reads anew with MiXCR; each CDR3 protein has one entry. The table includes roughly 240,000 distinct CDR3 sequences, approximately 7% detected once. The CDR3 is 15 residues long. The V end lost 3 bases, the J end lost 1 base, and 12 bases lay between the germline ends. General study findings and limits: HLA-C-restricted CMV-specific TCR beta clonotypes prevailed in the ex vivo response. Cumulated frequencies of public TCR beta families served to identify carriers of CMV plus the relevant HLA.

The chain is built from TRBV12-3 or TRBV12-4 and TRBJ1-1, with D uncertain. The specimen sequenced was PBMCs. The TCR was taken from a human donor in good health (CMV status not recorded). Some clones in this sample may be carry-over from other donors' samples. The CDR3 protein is CASSFRRARNTEAFF. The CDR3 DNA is TGTGCCAGCAGTTTTAGGCGGGCCAGGAACACTGAAGCTTTCTTT.